This T cell receptor beta chain was captured by sequencing in a study of CD39 and CD103 CD8 tumor-infiltrating T cells. This clone turned up a few times. The CDR3 has 19 amino acids. V was clipped by 4 bases and J by 4 bases; unmatched bases: 21. Germline-derived CDR1 and CDR2 are MDHEN and SYDVKM. TCRdb keeps only in-frame clones here, not all; method: immunoSEQ multiplex PCR. In the table there are some 16,000 clones, around 90% of which are singletons. The chain is built from TRBV28 and TRBJ1-1, with TRBD1 identical over 7 bases. The receptor comes from a human donor with head and neck squamous cell carcinoma. The sequenced sample consisted of CD8+ T cells sorted from blood. Subset of the sample: total memory CD8 T cells (CD45RA-CCR7+/-) from blood or uninvolved lymph node. The CDR3 region is CASSYGQVSLPSVGTEAFF. CDR3 nucleotide sequence: TGTGCCAGCAGTTACGGACAGGTCTCTTTACCCTCCGTAGGCACTGAAGCTTTCTTT.